A single sample gave rise to the 26 T cell receptor beta chains below, sequenced in a study of T cells after yellow fever vaccination. Each CDR3 protein gets one entry after TCRdb re-called the 5' RACE reads with MiXCR. In the table there are about 360,000 distinct CDR3 sequences, around 6.5% of which are singletons. The sequences come from PBMCs, collected 5 days after the yellow fever booster vaccination. The source of these receptors is a young man who received the YFV17D yellow fever vaccine.

Written as DNA, the CDR3 is TGTGCCAGCAGCCAGACAGGGGGCTCGACAGATACGCAGTATTTT. Translated: CASSQTGGSTDTQYF. J is TRBJ2-3 and V is TRBV7-2; TRBD1 matches at 10 bases. Germline V gene lookup returns CDR1 SGHTA and CDR2 FQGNSA. Germline trimming cut 5 bases from V and 3 bases from J; bases unmatched to any gene: 5. The CDR3 sequence is 15 residues long.

The chain is built from TRBV5-1 and TRBJ2-7; a weak D match, TRBD2 (6 bases). Trimming cost V 0 bases and J 6 bases, with 16 bases left between them. There are 15 residues in the CDR3. Germline V CDR1 and CDR2: SGHRS, YFSETQ. CDR3 residues: CASSLVTGAVPEQYF. CDR3 DNA sequence: TGCGCCAGCAGCTTGGTTACGGGAGCTGTACCCGAGCAGTACTTC.

This clonotype was seen a few times. The chain has TRBV18 and TRBJ1-1, with D hard to call. V lost 0 bases and J 6 bases, leaving 8 bases between the germline ends. Germline values: CDR1 KGHSH, CDR2 LQKENI. The CDR3 sequence is 13 residues long. As DNA, the CDR3 is TGTGCCAGCTCACCACCGCCCCAAGCTGAAGCTTTCTTT. The encoded protein is CASSPPPQAEAFF.

The chain links TRBV11-1 to TRBJ2-1; 13 bases agree with TRBD2. The CDR3 contains 21 residues. Germline V CDR1 and CDR2: SGHAT, FQDESV (reference sequence). V lost 5 bases and J lost 7; bases outside the gene matches: 23. CDR3 residues: CASSPSPRTSGSTLARNEQFF. CDR3 in DNA: TGTGCCAGCAGCCCGTCCCCACGGACTAGCGGGAGCACACTAGCCAGGAATGAGCAGTTCTTC.

This clonotype appeared a few times. This chain links TRBV20-1 with TRBJ2-1, with 8 bases matching TRBD2. Germline CDR1 and CDR2: DFQATT and SNEGSKA (reference sequence). The CDR3 totals 14 residues. J gave up 7 bases and V 3 bases, and 8 bases lay outside the gene matches. DNA for the CDR3: TGCAGTGCTAGTCGGAGACTAGCGATTAATGAGCAGTTCTTC. This codes for CSASRRLAINEQFF.

This clonotype was picked up many times. This chain uses TRBV29-1 with TRBJ2-3; TRBD2 matches 10 bases. The V segment lost 4 bases and the J segment 1 base; nucleotides outside the gene matches: 11. Germline loops: CDR1 SQVTM, CDR2 ANQGSEA. CDR3 length equals 17 residues. Here the CDR3 reads CSVGGAPTSGGTDTQYF. The CDR3 nucleotides are TGCAGCGTTGGGGGAGCCCCTACTAGCGGGGGCACAGATACGCAGTATTTT.

In this sample, this clonotype turned up a few times. V usage is TRBV7-2 and J usage is TRBJ1-5; possibly TRBD1 for D (5 bases). Deletions cut 5 bases from V and 5 bases from J, with 22 bases between. The CDR3 sequence is 17 residues long. CDR1 and CDR2 from the germline V gene are SGHTA and FQGNSA. The CDR3 is CASSPGGGSPSYQPQHF. CDR3 DNA sequence: TGTGCCAGCAGCCCGGGGGGTGGGAGCCCGTCTTATCAGCCCCAGCATTTT.

Many counts were recorded for this clonotype. The chain uses TRBV5-1 and TRBJ2-1; D possibly corresponds to TRBD2 (5 bases). From germline, CDR1 is SGHRS and CDR2 YFSETQ. CDR3 size: 16 residues. The V and J ends lost 1 base and 1 base respectively, with 12 bases between them. CDR3: CASSLPGGYSYNEQFF. As DNA, the CDR3 is TGCGCCAGCAGCTTGCCCGGCGGGTATTCCTACAATGAGCAGTTCTTC.

V is TRBV7-2 and J is TRBJ2-7; the match to TRBD1 covers 7 bases. Trimming took 3 bases from V and 3 from J; bases not matched to a gene: 8. The V gene's germline CDR1 is SGHTA and CDR2 FQGNSA. There are 15 residues in the CDR3. The CDR3 here is CASSFQGGLFYEQYF. The CDR3 DNA follows: TGTGCCAGCAGCTTTCAAGGGGGCCTCTTCTACGAGCAGTACTTC.

This clonotype was counted at least ten times. This chain uses TRBV5-1 with TRBJ2-1, with 7 bases fitting TRBD1. V trimming: 5 bases; J trimming: 4 bases; junction bases outside the gene matches: 3. CDR1 SGHRS and CDR2 YFSETQ come from the germline V gene. The CDR3 contains 13 residues. Here the CDR3 DNA reads TGCGCCAGCAGAGGGACAGAATACAATGAGCAGTTCTTC. Protein: CASRGTEYNEQFF.

A few counts support this clonotype. V and J are TRBV7-2 and TRBJ2-1; 13 bases line up with TRBD2. Germline V gene sequence: CDR1 SGHTA, CDR2 FQGNSA. The CDR3 is 18 residues long. V shed 3 bases, J shed 4 bases, and the junction held 9 bases outside the gene matches. The CDR3 loop reads CASSLRTSGRTGYNEQFF. The CDR3 bases are TGTGCCAGCAGCTTGCGGACTAGCGGGAGAACGGGATACAATGAGCAGTTCTTC. The full variable domain, rest sourced from reference TRBV7-2 and TRBJ2-1, is GAGVSQSPSNKVTEKGKDVELRCDPISGHTALYWYRQSLGQGLEFLIYFQGNSAPDKSGLPSDRFSAERTGGSVSTLTIQRTQQEDSAVYLCASSLRTSGRTGYNEQFFGPGTRLTVL.

This clonotype appeared many times. The chain links TRBV4-1 to TRBJ2-2; TRBD2 aligns across 10 bases. The CDR3 is 16 amino acids. Trimming at V came to 2 bases and at J to 6 bases, leaving 6 bases not matched to a gene. Germline V gene sequence: CDR1 MGHRA, CDR2 YSYEKL. The CDR3 is CASSQSGTSASGELFF. CDR3 nucleotides: TGCGCCAGCAGCCAATCCGGGACTAGCGCGTCCGGGGAGCTGTTTTTT.

In this sample, this clonotype turned up a few times. The chain is built from TRBV18 and TRBJ2-7; TRBD1 agrees at 9 bases. Losses at the gene ends were 6 bases for V and 2 bases for J; bases not matched to a gene: 11. Germline-derived CDR1 and CDR2 are KGHSH and LQKENI. CDR3 length equals 16 residues. CDR3 loop: CASSPGQGYGTYEQYF. CDR3 DNA: TGTGCCAGCTCTCCGGGACAGGGCTACGGTACCTACGAGCAGTACTTC.

The chain employs TRBV30 and TRBJ2-3, with no clear D. The CDR3 is made up of 12 amino acids. Trimming removed 0 bases from V and 2 bases from J, with 3 bases in between. Germline CDR1 is GTSNPN and CDR2 is SVGIG (reference sequence). The CDR3 spells CAWSVTTDTQYF. In nucleotides, the CDR3 is TGTGCCTGGAGTGTAACCACAGATACGCAGTATTTT.

This clonotype was seen a few times. The V call is TRBV20-1, the J call TRBJ2-7, with 16 bases lining up with TRBD2. Per the germline V gene, CDR1 is DFQATT and CDR2 is SNEGSKA (reference sequence). After removal of 4 bases from V and 2 bases from J, the junction contained 8 bases not matched to a gene. This CDR3 has 17 residues. CDR3 DNA: TGCAGTGCTACCGGGACTAGCGGGAGGGCCTCTGCCTACGAGCAGTACTTC. This codes for CSATGTSGRASAYEQYF.

In its sample, this clonotype was seen many times. J is TRBJ2-1 and V is TRBV20-1; 8 bases fit TRBD2. The CDR3 totals 15 residues. Germline lookup yields CDR1 DFQATT and CDR2 SNEGSKA (reference sequence). With V trimmed by 0 bases and J by 4 bases, 5 bases remained unmatched. The CDR3 is CSARDPGGLYNEQFF. CDR3 nucleotide sequence: TGCAGTGCTAGAGACCCGGGGGGGCTATACAATGAGCAGTTCTTC.

The rearrangement joins TRBV4-2 to TRBJ2-3; no clear D. Between the trimmed V and J ends, which lost 0 bases and 4 bases, there was a span of 14 bases. This CDR3 spans 16 amino acids. Looked up from germline, CDR1 is LGHNA and CDR2 is YNFKEQ. CDR3 DNA sequence: TGTGCCAGCAGCCAAGATCTAATAGCCCCGGCAGATACGCAGTATTTT. Protein product: CASSQDLIAPADTQYF.

This rearrangement joins TRBV5-1 to TRBJ2-3; D perhaps matches TRBD2 (5 bases). CDR3 length: 16 residues. The V and J ends lost 4 bases and 1 base respectively, with 16 bases between them. The V gene's germline CDR1 is SGHRS and CDR2 YFSETQ. CDR3 residues: CASSQVLGSGTDTQYF. For the CDR3, the DNA is TGCGCCAGCAGCCAAGTACTAGGGTCGGGCACAGATACGCAGTATTTT.

This clonotype was counted at least ten times. This rearrangement joins TRBV29-1 to TRBJ2-5; TRBD1 is a possible D gene (5 bases). V gave up 1 base and J gave up 1 base, with 19 bases separating them. This CDR3 comprises 17 residues. CDR1 and CDR2 from the germline V gene are SQVTM and ANQGSEA. CDR3 DNA sequence: TGCAGCGTTGAAGGGACACGGGCTCAGATTTTCCAAGAGACCCAGTACTTC. Translation: CSVEGTRAQIFQETQYF. Full variable domain (outside the CDR3, taken from reference TRBV29-1 and TRBJ2-5): SAVISQKPSRDICQRGTSLTIQCQVDSQVTMMFWYRQQPGQSLTLIATANQGSEATYESGFVIDKFPISRPNLTFSTLTVSNMSPEDSSIYLCSVEGTRAQIFQETQYFGPGTRLLVL.

The chain employs TRBV18 and TRBJ2-7, with 8 bases that match TRBD2. This CDR3 spans 14 amino acids. Per the germline V gene, CDR1 is KGHSH and CDR2 is LQKENI. V lost 6 bases to trimming and J lost 7 bases; unmatched junction nucleotides: 11. CDR3 nucleotide sequence: TGTGCCAGCTCCCTCGGACTAGCCTCGGGTGAGCAGTACTTC. Encoded protein: CASSLGLASGEQYF.

This clonotype has more than one count but fewer than ten. The chain joins TRBV5-1 to TRBJ2-5; perhaps TRBD1 as D (5 bases). This CDR3 comprises 15 residues. Germline loops: CDR1 SGHRS, CDR2 YFSETQ. V lost 0 bases and J 1 base, leaving 10 bases between the germline ends. The CDR3 protein is CASSLGDSIQETQYF. CDR3 coding DNA: TGCGCCAGCAGCTTGGGAGACAGTATCCAAGAGACCCAGTACTTC.

The DNA of the CDR3 is TGCAGTGCTAGAGGCTGGGGGCAGGTCTTAGCCAAAAACATTCAGTACTTC. It is translated as CSARGWGQVLAKNIQYF. This chain uses TRBV20-1 with TRBJ2-4, with a possible D match to TRBD1 (6 bases). The germline V gene has CDR1 DFQATT and CDR2 SNEGSKA (reference sequence). Deletions cut 1 base from V and 0 bases from J, with 16 bases between. CDR3 size: 17 residues.

This clonotype was seen a few times. The V gene is TRBV7-2, the J gene TRBJ1-1, with a possible D match to TRBD1 (6 bases). This CDR3 region has 14 residues. Germline V gene data show CDR1 as SGHTA and CDR2 as FQGNSA. The V end lost 4 bases, the J end lost 1 base, and 10 bases lay between the germline ends. This chain's CDR3 is CASSSLGGNTEAFF. The CDR3 bases are TGTGCCAGCAGCTCCCTAGGGGGGAACACTGAAGCTTTCTTT.

At least ten counts were recorded for this clonotype. This chain links TRBV27 with TRBJ2-7, with 9 positions matching TRBD1. V trimming: 5 bases; J trimming: 1 base; junction bases outside the gene matches: 12. The CDR3 runs 17 residues. Germline V CDR1 and CDR2: MNHEY, SMNVEV (reference sequence). The CDR3 DNA sequence: TGTGCCAGCAGTGCCCTATCGGGGACAGGGATTTCCTACGAGCAGTACTTC. This sequence encodes CASSALSGTGISYEQYF.

The chain joins TRBV12-3 or TRBV12-4 to TRBJ2-7, with TRBD2 identical over 9 bases. The CDR3 sequence is 14 residues long. V gave up 8 bases and J gave up 4 bases; unmatched junction bases: 9. DNA of the CDR3: TGTGCCAGCGCCTGGCGGGAGGGCAGGTACGAGCAGTACTTC. Translation gives CASAWREGRYEQYF.

This clonotype has just a few counts. V is TRBV5-1 and J is TRBJ2-1; TRBD2 matches at 9 bases. V lost 2 bases, J lost 5 bases, and 8 bases stayed unmatched. The CDR3 length is 16 residues. The germline V gene encodes CDR1 SGHRS and CDR2 YFSETQ. For the CDR3, the DNA is TGCGCCAGCAGCTTCTCACTAGCGGGTATCCACAATGAGCAGTTCTTC. It specifies CASSFSLAGIHNEQFF.